The clone carrying this TCR beta chain was detected a few times. Its antigen is still unknown. The data originate from a study of cytomegalovirus exposure and HLA in healthy donors. General study points: Later analysis showed TCR association rates varying by HLA locus, highest for DRB1 and lowest for HLA-C.

PCR primers comprised 60 Vbeta and 13 Jbeta primers. The assay was immunoSEQ multiplex PCR, and TCRdb's table has in-frame clones only and misses some. This sample yields around 190,000 clones, of which roughly four fifths are seen a single time; around 2% belongs to the top ten. CDR3 length: 16 amino acids. V lost 6 bases and J 3 bases, leaving 20 bases between the germline ends. CDR1 and CDR2 from the germline V gene are SGHVS and FQNEAQ. The clonotype originates from a man between 18 and 35 years old in good health and CMV-seronegative. The gene calls are TRBV7-8 and TRBJ1-2; tentative D call: TRBD1 (6 bases). Sequenced: PBMCs. The CDR3 loop reads CASRPGQLIGDYGYTF. The DNA of the CDR3 is TGTGCCAGCAGGCCCGGACAGCTCATTGGGGACTATGGCTACACCTTC.